This T cell receptor beta chain was observed in a study of blood T cell repertoires in COVID-19. Study details: Sites across the United States, Italy and Spain contributed samples from acute and convalescent COVID-19. Sample material is recorded as cDNA or gDNA derived from T cells, B-cell-depleted T cells, or PBMCs.

This CDR3 spans 15 amino acids. Germline V gene lookup returns CDR1 MGHRA and CDR2 YSYEKL. V was clipped by 1 base and J by 2 bases, with 11 bases between them. In the original analysis: By means of reference gene primer amplification, nucleated cell counts were estimated. Clones were sequenced by immunoSEQ multiplex PCR, and TCRdb holds only the in-frame ones, with some missing. The V and J calls and clone size were taken over from that table, and D and trimming were inferred from the DNA. The sample records approximately 76,000 clones, approximately 80% being singletons. Sequences were obtained from peripheral blood. This sequence was found in a man between 50 and 59 years old with acute or convalescent COVID-19. This chain links TRBV4-1 with TRBJ1-2, with D possibly TRBD1 on 6 matching bases. The chain's CDR3 is CASSQGGLGNYGYTF. CDR3 coding DNA: TGCGCCAGCAGCCAAGGGGGGCTAGGGAACTATGGCTACACCTTC.